Given below is one T cell receptor (beta chain) in context. Unmatched junction bases numbered 13, after V lost 4 bases and J lost 0 bases. Germline assignment: CDR1 SGDLS and CDR2 YYNGEE. The CDR3 has 18 residues. Generated by immunoSEQ multiplex PCR, the TCRdb table keeps only in-frame clones and is missing some. This table has 150,000 to 190,000 clones, over 90% appearing once. The sample belongs to a study of control samples from healthy donors and cancer patients. The sequencing input was blood. The V call is TRBV9, the J call TRBJ2-7; 10 nucleotides line up with TRBD2. The TCR comes from a man aged 45-65 years in good health. The CDR3 spells CASSSDRGLAFSSYEQYF. CDR3 DNA: TGTGCCAGCAGCTCCGACAGGGGACTAGCGTTCAGCTCCTACGAGCAGTACTTC. Together with reference TRBV9 and TRBJ2-7, the CDR3 gives the full variable domain: DSGVTQTPKHLITATGQRVTLRCSPRSGDLSVYWYQQSLDQGLQFLIQYYNGEERAKGNILERFSAQQFPDLHSELNLSSLELGDSALYFCASSSDRGLAFSSYEQYFGPGTRLTVT.